The next 8 T cell receptor beta chains were all read from a single sample in a study of cytomegalovirus exposure and HLA in healthy donors. PCR involved 60 Vbeta and 13 Jbeta primers. Measured with immunoSEQ multiplex PCR; TCRdb has only the in-frame clones, and not every one. The sample has 200,000 or so clones, 70% seen once; the top ten hold 2.6%. Sequences were obtained from PBMCs. These receptors originate from a man between 40 and 49 years old in good health and CMV-seropositive.

This clone was picked up a small number of times. V usage is TRBV29-1 and J usage is TRBJ1-4; 7 nucleotides match TRBD1. The CDR3 extends over 13 amino acids. CDR1 and CDR2 from the germline V gene are SQVTM and ANQGSEA. V trimming: 5 bases; J trimming: 8 bases; junction bases outside the gene matches: 8. The CDR3 DNA reads TGCAGCGTTTCCCGACAGGGCGAGGAAAAACTGTTTTTT. This gives the protein CSVSRQGEEKLFF.

This clone was counted between two and nine times. The chain has TRBV5-4 and TRBJ2-7; D is perhaps TRBD2 (7 bases). V dropped 3 bases and J dropped 5 bases, with 21 bases sitting between them. The germline V gene has CDR1 SGHNT and CDR2 YYREEE (reference sequence). This CDR3 is built from 16 residues. CDR3: CASSSLSRGALHEQYF. Here the CDR3 DNA reads TGTGCCAGCAGCTCGCTGTCCCGGGGGGCGTTACACGAGCAGTACTTC. Filled out from reference TRBV5-4 and TRBJ2-7, the complete variable domain reads ETGVTQSPTHLIKTRGQQVTLRCSSQSGHNTVSWYQQALGQGPQFIFQYYREEENGRGNFPPRFSGLQFPNYSSELNVNALELDDSALYLCASSSLSRGALHEQYFGPGTRLTVT.

V and J are TRBV6-5 and TRBJ1-1; TRBD1 agrees at 11 bases. V lost 4 bases and J lost 0; bases outside the gene matches: 4. CDR1 is MNHEY and CDR2 is SVGAGI in the germline V gene. The length of the CDR3 is 16 residues. The CDR3 coding sequence is TGTGCCAGCAGTTCCGGACAGGGGGCTATGAACACTGAAGCTTTCTTT. Its protein is CASSSGQGAMNTEAFF.

CDR3 amino acids: CASSSPWAGSTDTQYF. As DNA, the CDR3 is TGTGCCAGCAGCTCCCCCTGGGCGGGGAGCACAGATACGCAGTATTTT. The chain is built from TRBV7-9 and TRBJ2-3; weak D call: TRBD2 (6 bases). The germline V and J ends were trimmed by 4 bases and 0 bases, with 14 bases remaining between them. The CDR3 length is 16 residues. The germline gives CDR1 SEHNR, CDR2 FQNEAQ (reference sequence).

This clone was found a few times. V and J are TRBV7-8 and TRBJ2-1; tentative D call: TRBD1 (6 bases). The V end lost 2 bases, the J end lost 12 bases, and 11 bases lay between the germline ends. Germline values: CDR1 SGHVS, CDR2 FQNEAQ. The CDR3 is made up of 12 amino acids. CDR3 coding DNA: TGTGCCAGCAGCTTAACCCAACAGGGGCAGTTCTTC. This translates into CASSLTQQGQFF.

This chain links TRBV19 with TRBJ2-3; a possible D gene is TRBD1 (6 bases). The ends were cut back, 7 bases at V and 1 base at J, with 27 bases in the middle. CDR1 is LNHDA, CDR2 SQIVND, per germline (reference sequence). This CDR3 is built from 19 residues. The CDR3 DNA sequence: TGTGCCAGTACCCGGGGAAGGGGGAACCCTCTGTATGGCACAGATACGCAGTATTTT. Translated: CASTRGRGNPLYGTDTQYF.

The chain recombines TRBV29-1 with TRBJ2-2, with 9 bases aligning to TRBD1. This CDR3 has 14 amino acids. Germline V gives CDR1 SQVTM, CDR2 ANQGSEA. V dropped 6 bases and J dropped 3; count of bases not matched to a gene: 5. The CDR3 DNA follows: TGCAGCGTAACCGGGACAGGGTACACCGGGGAGCTGTTTTTT. Translated, it gives CSVTGTGYTGELFF.

This clone was found once. The V call is TRBV4-2, the J call TRBJ2-3; the match to TRBD1 covers 8 bases. This CDR3 is built from 16 residues. Trimming at V came to 4 bases and at J to 6 bases, leaving 12 bases not matched to a gene. CDR1 LGHNA and CDR2 YNFKEQ come from the germline V gene. DNA of the CDR3: TGTGCCAGCAGCCTACAGACCAGGGGGCTAGTGGATACGCAGTATTTT. Its translation is CASSLQTRGLVDTQYF.